The sequence of this T cell receptor (beta chain) was determined in a study of regulatory T cells in long-lasting Graves disease. Time point indicated: newly diagnosed GD, antithyroid drugs for less than 3 months. Preparation of the TCR library used RNA extracted from PBMCs. Libraries of TCR beta came from iRepertoire HTBI primers plus Arm-PCR of CDR3 regions. TCRdb reprocessed the multiplex PCR reads with MiXCR, giving one entry per CDR3 protein. Of 250,000 to 400,000 distinct CDR3 sequences in the sample, approximately 20% were seen once. Germline V CDR1 and CDR2: LGHNA, YNFKEQ. CDR3 length: 16 amino acids. J gave up 0 bases and V 4 bases, and 5 bases lay outside the gene matches. Only a few counts were recorded for this clonotype.

The sample was peripheral blood mononuclear cells (PBMCs), taken at new diagnosis, from a patient treated with antithyroid drugs. This chain links TRBV4-2 with TRBJ2-3; 9 bases map to TRBD2. The source of this sequence is a female donor with Graves disease. The CDR3 loop reads CASSPGTSSSTDTQYF. In DNA form, the CDR3 reads TGTGCCAGCAGCCCCGGGACTAGCTCAAGCACAGATACGCAGTATTTT.